This T cell receptor (beta chain) appears in the sequencing data of a study of OX40 agonist ivuxolimab in advanced cancers. As for the study in general: Dose-escalation patients' cancers were hepatocellular carcinoma, melanoma, renal cell or head and neck cancer.

TCRdb keeps only in-frame clones here, not all; method: immunoSEQ multiplex PCR. The data contain just under 65,000 clones, roughly nine tenths of them singletons. Broader study findings: Certain nonresponding patients likewise had low normalized T-cell clonal expansion.

Points on this clone: The target antigen is unknown.

This sequence originates from an adult with an advanced solid tumor such as melanoma, head and neck, liver or kidney cancer. The sample consisted of CD4+ or CD8+ T cells sorted from blood, taken in a trial of the OX40 agonist ivuxolimab.

CDR3 DNA sequence: TGTGCCAGCTCACCCAGGGACACCCAAGAGACCCAGTACTTC. This gives the protein CASSPRDTQETQYF. V gene TRBV18 combines with J gene TRBJ2-5; TRBD1 is a possible D gene (6 bases). CDR1 is KGHSH and CDR2 is LQKENI in the germline V gene. The CDR3 runs 14 residues. With 3 bases removed from V and 1 base from J, the gap between germline ends came to 9 bases.